These T cell receptor beta chains were read from a single sample in a study of OX40 agonist ivuxolimab in advanced cancers. Repertoires were generated with immunoSEQ multiplex PCR, while TCRdb's copy carries only in-frame clones and drops some. The sample gives 77,000 or so clones, 85% to 90% of which show up once; more than 0.45% is in the top ten. The input for sequencing was CD4+ or CD8+ T cells sorted from blood, taken in a trial of the OX40 agonist ivuxolimab. These receptors all stem from an adult with an advanced solid tumor such as melanoma, head and neck, liver or kidney cancer. The CDR3 runs from the conserved cysteine through the conserved F or W. Clone sizes are given selectively: once, few, many, or a class where the clone is expanded.

v_gene: TRBV5-5; abundance: once; j_gene: TRBJ1-3; CDR3aa: CASSLVTHSGNTIYF
v_gene: TRBV30; abundance: once; j_gene: TRBJ1-6; CDR3aa: CAWKGPNNSPLHF
v_gene: TRBV7-2; abundance: -; j_gene: TRBJ2-3; CDR3aa: CASSFGGVFTDTQYF
v_gene: TRBV11-2; abundance: -; j_gene: TRBJ2-5; CDR3aa: CASSLGANQETQYF
v_gene: TRBV18; abundance: -; j_gene: TRBJ1-1; CDR3aa: CASSQGLNTEAFF
v_gene: TRBV27; abundance: -; j_gene: TRBJ2-7; CDR3aa: CASSKDWRDEQYF
v_gene: TRBV9; abundance: -; j_gene: TRBJ2-2; CDR3aa: CASSPTGFPPGELFF
v_gene: TRBV2; abundance: few; j_gene: TRBJ1-2; CDR3aa: CASSVHYGGYTF
v_gene: TRBV10-3; abundance: few; j_gene: TRBJ1-2; CDR3aa: CAISEGQDYGYTF
v_gene: TRBV30; abundance: -; j_gene: TRBJ1-5; CDR3aa: CAWSVAGGAGQPQHF
v_gene: TRBV28; abundance: -; j_gene: TRBJ1-2; CDR3aa: CASSGRNNNYGYTF
v_gene: TRBV10-1; abundance: -; j_gene: TRBJ1-2; CDR3aa: CASTQQGQGNYGYTF
v_gene: TRBV7-7; abundance: -; j_gene: TRBJ2-2; CDR3aa: CASSPSGQVPGELFF
v_gene: TRBV11-2; abundance: -; j_gene: TRBJ2-7; CDR3aa: CASRSGTGNRNEQYF
v_gene: TRBV30; abundance: -; j_gene: TRBJ2-5; CDR3aa: CAWGQTQETQYF
v_gene: TRBV5-1; abundance: -; j_gene: TRBJ1-3; CDR3aa: CASSLTASSGNTIYF